Following are 18 T cell receptor beta chains from one sample sequenced in a study of response to subunit inactivated influenza vaccine. One entry per CDR3 protein results from TCRdb running MiXCR on the RT-PCR reads. Among 500,000 to 550,000 distinct CDR3 sequences listed, approximately 7.3% were seen once. The source was PBMCs from blood, collected around 2 years after vaccination. The receptor source for this set is a man aged 50 to 69 who received an inactivated influenza vaccine.

This clonotype was counted a few times. The chain links TRBV12-3 or TRBV12-4 to TRBJ1-6; D remains ambiguous. The CDR3 is 12 residues long. Deletions cut 4 bases from V and 5 bases from J, with 3 bases between. The CDR3 spells CASSSHNSPLHF. The CDR3 bases are TGTGCCAGCAGTTCCCATAATTCACCCCTCCACTTT.

This chain uses TRBV5-4 with TRBJ1-6, with a tentative D call TRBD1 (5 bases). Trimming removed 2 bases at V and 10 bases at J, with 13 bases between. This CDR3 contains 14 residues. CDR1 is SGHNT, CDR2 YYREEE, per germline (reference sequence). Here the CDR3 reads CASSFGREGSPLHF. DNA for the CDR3: TGTGCCAGCAGCTTTGGCAGGGAGGGGTCACCCCTCCACTTT.

This clonotype was seen at least ten times. The CDR3: CASSSYGTFSSYNEQFF. DNA for the CDR3: TGTGCCAGCAGTTCCTACGGGACTTTCAGCTCCTACAATGAGCAGTTCTTC. The rearrangement uses TRBV12-3 or TRBV12-4 and TRBJ2-1, with D perhaps TRBD2 (6 bases). V was cut by 4 bases and J by 0 bases, with 16 bases left in between. This CDR3 comprises 17 residues.

Only a few counts were recorded for this clonotype. This rearrangement joins TRBV12-3 or TRBV12-4 to TRBJ1-6; possibly TRBD1 for D (5 bases). V shed 3 bases and J shed 7 bases, with 7 bases lying between them. The CDR3 is 13 amino acids. The CDR3 here is CASSFGGNSPLHF. The CDR3 DNA sequence: TGTGCCAGCAGTTTTGGGGGAAATTCACCCCTCCACTTT.

The genes are TRBV25-1 and TRBJ1-4; maybe TRBD1 (6 bases). CDR3 length: 15 amino acids. Germline V gene sequence: CDR1 MGHDK, CDR2 SYGVNS. Deletions cut 6 bases from V and 7 bases from J, with 18 bases between. The CDR3 nucleotides read TGTGCCAGCAGCGATAGGGGGACCCCCCCTGAAAAACTGTTTTTT. Translating it yields CASSDRGTPPEKLFF.

The V gene is TRBV20-1, the J gene TRBJ2-1, with D perhaps matching TRBD2 (5 bases). Trimming removed 1 base at V and 2 bases at J, with 15 bases between. CDR3 length: 16 residues. Germline V gives CDR1 DFQATT, CDR2 SNEGSKA (reference sequence). CDR3 sequence: CSARVGSTLPYNEQFF. The DNA of the CDR3 is TGCAGTGCTAGAGTGGGGAGCACGCTCCCCTACAATGAGCAGTTCTTC.

This clonotype was observed many times. This chain links TRBV5-6 with TRBJ2-7; tentative D call: TRBD1 (5 bases). Between the trimmed V and J ends, which lost 4 bases and 2 bases, there was a span of 7 bases. Per the germline V gene, CDR1 is SGHDT and CDR2 is YYEEEE. The CDR3 consists of 12 residues. The CDR3 is CASSRQTYEQYF. The CDR3 nucleotides read TGTGCCAGCAGCCGACAGACCTACGAGCAGTACTTC.

This clonotype has just a few counts. DNA for the CDR3: TGTGCCAGCAGCCGCACTGGGGCCAACGTCCTGACTTTC. It is translated as CASSRTGANVLTF. The rearrangement joins TRBV28 to TRBJ2-6; no clear D gene. The CDR3 contains 13 residues. In germline, CDR1 is MDHEN, CDR2 SYDVKM. V lost 6 bases, J lost 2 bases, and 5 bases lay in between.

This chain links TRBV20-1 with TRBJ2-2; the D call may be TRBD1 or TRBD2 (5 bases each). Trimming removed 3 bases from V and 2 bases from J, with 16 bases in between. The germline CDR1 and CDR2 sequences are DFQATT and SNEGSKA (reference sequence). The CDR3 extends over 16 amino acids. This chain's CDR3 is CSASPRGDVNTGELFF. The CDR3 DNA follows: TGCAGTGCTAGTCCCCGAGGGGATGTTAACACCGGGGAGCTGTTTTTT.

This clonotype was seen a handful of times. The CDR3: CASTQWAGGSTDTQYF. CDR3 coding DNA: TGTGCCAGCACCCAGTGGGCGGGGGGAAGCACAGATACGCAGTATTTT. V and J are TRBV7-2 and TRBJ2-3; TRBD2 agrees at 8 bases. CDR3 length: 16 amino acids. CDR1 SGHTA and CDR2 FQGNSA come from the germline V gene. J was trimmed by 0 bases and V by 7 bases; bases with no gene match: 9.

This clonotype was recorded a few times. V is TRBV5-5 and J is TRBJ2-3; possibly TRBD1 or TRBD2 for D (5 bases each). This CDR3 is built from 12 residues. Trimming took 6 bases from V and 7 from J, leaving 12 bases between them. Looked up from germline, CDR1 is SGHKS and CDR2 is YYEKEE (reference sequence). DNA for the CDR3: TGTGCCAGCACACTAGGGGTCAATACGCAGTATTTT. It encodes CASTLGVNTQYF.

This clonotype was detected only a few times. The V and J genes are TRBV15 and TRBJ2-3, with D possibly matching TRBD2 (6 bases). The CDR3 is 15 amino acids. Germline CDR1 LNHNV, CDR2 YYDKDF (reference sequence). V lost 2 bases, J lost 4 bases, and 13 bases lay in between. CDR3 residues: CATSRIRTIPDTQYF. CDR3 nucleotides: TGTGCCACCAGCAGAATACGGACTATCCCAGATACGCAGTATTTT.

This clonotype was seen more than once but under ten times. V and J are TRBV20-1 and TRBJ2-2; weak D call: TRBD2 (6 bases). The CDR3 spans 14 residues. Germline CDR1 reads DFQATT; CDR2 reads SNEGSKA (reference sequence). Deletions cut 1 base from V and 3 bases from J, with 9 bases between. In nucleotides, the CDR3 is TGCAGTGCTAGAGCTGGGACTCACACCGGGGAGCTGTTTTTT. This codes for CSARAGTHTGELFF.

This chain links TRBV6-5 with TRBJ1-2; 7 positions match TRBD1. This CDR3 comprises 12 residues. V lost 10 bases and J lost 6; bases outside the gene matches: 8. The germline V gene has CDR1 MNHEY and CDR2 SVGAGI. CDR3 loop: CATPTGRNGYTF. The CDR3 DNA reads as TGTGCCACCCCGACAGGGAGGAATGGCTACACCTTC.

This chain joins TRBV6-5 and TRBJ2-7, with TRBD2 matching 7 bases. Germline V gene lookup returns CDR1 MNHEY and CDR2 SVGAGI. Trimming cost V 0 bases and J 0 bases; bases outside gene matches: 8. CDR3 length equals 17 residues. The CDR3 reads CASSYSMGGESSYEQYF. The CDR3 DNA is TGTGCCAGCAGTTACTCGATGGGGGGGGAGAGCTCCTACGAGCAGTACTTC.

V gene TRBV30 combines with J gene TRBJ2-3; 10 positions match TRBD2. Germline V gene sequence: CDR1 GTSNPN, CDR2 SVGIG (reference sequence). The CDR3 length is 13 residues. The V gene end was trimmed by 8 bases and the J gene end by 5 bases; junction bases not matched to a gene: 7. CDR3 nucleotides: TGTGCCGGAGCGGGAGGGCCGGAAGATACGCAGTATTTT. Encoded protein: CAGAGGPEDTQYF.

Ten or more counts support this clonotype. The rearrangement uses TRBV20-1 and TRBJ1-1; D call uncertain. CDR1 DFQATT and CDR2 SNEGSKA come from the germline V gene (reference sequence). The CDR3 is 15 amino acids. V lost 6 bases and J lost 5, with 22 bases in between. The CDR3 bases are TGCAGTGCACCTCCCCGGACTTCGCCGGTAACTGAAGCTTTCTTT. Its protein is CSAPPRTSPVTEAFF.

The sample holds a few counts of this clonotype. V and J are TRBV20-1 and TRBJ1-1; D is ambiguous. The CDR3 consists of 15 residues. Germline lookup yields CDR1 DFQATT and CDR2 SNEGSKA (reference sequence). The V end lost 3 bases, the J end lost 0 bases, and 14 bases lay between the germline ends. CDR3 amino acids: CSASFPLGVNTEAFF. In nucleotides, the CDR3 is TGCAGTGCTAGTTTCCCTCTCGGAGTGAACACTGAAGCTTTCTTT.